This T cell receptor (beta chain) was observed in a study of radiation and T cells in renal cell carcinoma. Whole-study results and caveats: In blood, top tumor clones expanded by 2 weeks, shrinking by 4.

This clone was found a few times. Its antigen is not known. Sequenced by immunoSEQ multiplex PCR; TCRdb stores in-frame clones only, minus some. The sample holds roughly 58,000 clones; about three quarters are singletons and the top ten take roughly 6.8%. The time point was: blood 4 weeks post-SBRT, at nephrectomy. Noted treatment: 15 Gy SBRT to primary tumor, nephrectomy 4 weeks later. Nephrectomy followed 15 Gy stereotactic body radiation by 4 weeks. Radiation-treated patients gave blood at baseline, week 2 and week 4. Clear cell pathology was present in this patient's renal cell carcinoma. This CDR3 is built from 17 residues. V was clipped by 5 bases and J by 6 bases; unmatched bases: 11. Germline CDR1 SEHNR, CDR2 FQNEAQ (reference sequence).

Sequencing was performed on blood, taken from a patient whose treatment included radiotherapy and nephrectomy. The receptor comes from a man between 60 and 75 years old with renal cell carcinoma. The chain links TRBV7-9 to TRBJ2-2; 11 nucleotides line up with TRBD2. Here the CDR3 DNA reads TGTGCCAGCAGCAGAGCCCTAGCGGGGGGATCATCCGGGGAGCTGTTTTTT. Its protein product is CASSRALAGGSSGELFF.